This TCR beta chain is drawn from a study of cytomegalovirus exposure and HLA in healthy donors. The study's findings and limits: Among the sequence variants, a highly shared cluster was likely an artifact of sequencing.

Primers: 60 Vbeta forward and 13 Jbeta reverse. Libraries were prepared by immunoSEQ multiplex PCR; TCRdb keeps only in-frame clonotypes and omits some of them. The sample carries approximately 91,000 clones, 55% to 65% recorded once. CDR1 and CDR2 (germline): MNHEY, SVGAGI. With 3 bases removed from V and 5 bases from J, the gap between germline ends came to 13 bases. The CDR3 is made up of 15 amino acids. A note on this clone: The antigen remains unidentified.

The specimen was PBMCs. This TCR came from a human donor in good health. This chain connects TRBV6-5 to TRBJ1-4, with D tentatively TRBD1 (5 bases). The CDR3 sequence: CASSYWGVRNEKLFF. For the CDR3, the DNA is TGTGCCAGCAGTTATTGGGGCGTTAGGAATGAAAAACTGTTTTTT.